The 26 T cell receptor beta chains below come from one sample, sequenced in a study of cytomegalovirus exposure and HLA in healthy donors. Use of 60 Vbeta and 13 Jbeta primers characterized the PCR. This table comes from immunoSEQ multiplex PCR, and its TCRdb copy is limited to in-frame clones, with some not included. The top ten hold nearly 6% of the sample, which has about 200,000 clones, around 76% seen once. Input material: PBMCs. These receptors were taken from a man aged 35 to 55 in good health and CMV-seropositive.

This chain connects TRBV6-5 to TRBJ2-5; the D gene is possibly TRBD2 (5 bases). CDR1 and CDR2 from the germline V gene are MNHEY and SVGAGI. The CDR3 runs to 14 residues. The ends were cut back, 5 bases at V and 2 bases at J, with 12 bases in the middle. DNA for the CDR3: TGTGCCAGCAGTGGAGGCACCCTGCAAGAGACCCAGTACTTC. Translation: CASSGGTLQETQYF.

This clone was recorded a few times. The chain joins TRBV7-9 to TRBJ1-3; D not resolved. The CDR3 extends over 14 amino acids. Per the germline V gene, CDR1 is SEHNR and CDR2 is FQNEAQ (reference sequence). V gave up 1 base and J gave up 9 bases, with 13 bases separating them. The CDR3 here is CASSLGADRATIYF. The CDR3 nucleotides read TGTGCCAGCAGCTTAGGGGCAGATCGAGCCACCATATATTTT.

V gene TRBV19 combines with J gene TRBJ1-4; D call uncertain. With 3 bases removed from V and 5 bases from J, the gap between germline ends came to 10 bases. Germline V gene data show CDR1 as LNHDA and CDR2 as SQIVND (reference sequence). CDR3 length: 14 amino acids. Written as DNA, the CDR3 is TGTGCCAGTAGTATTCTTGTACAGAATGAAAAACTGTTTTTT. It translates to CASSILVQNEKLFF.

This clone is a singleton in its sample. The sample contains more than one DNA sequence encoding this CDR3. CDR3 in amino acids: CASSPPRDTGELFF. As DNA, the CDR3 is TGTGCCAGTAGTCCCCCCCGGGACACCGGGGAGCTGTTTTTT. This chain links TRBV19 with TRBJ2-2; D uncertain. Trimming removed 5 bases at V and 3 bases at J, with 10 bases between. This CDR3 comprises 14 residues. Looked up from germline, CDR1 is LNHDA and CDR2 is SQIVND (reference sequence).

This clone has just one count. V is TRBV6-4 and J is TRBJ2-2, with 10 bases identical to TRBD2. This CDR3 contains 16 residues. With 2 bases clipped from V and 4 bases from J, the junction kept 4 bases outside the gene matches. The germline V gene has CDR1 MRHNA and CDR2 SNTAGT. The CDR3 DNA is TGTGCCAGCAGTGACATAGCGGGAGGCGGCACCGGGGAGCTGTTTTTT. Translation gives CASSDIAGGGTGELFF.

The genes are TRBV7-3 and TRBJ1-1; tentative D call: TRBD1 (6 bases). Germline V gene lookup returns CDR1 SGHTA and CDR2 FQGTGA. The V gene lost 1 base and the J gene lost 6 bases, with 12 bases spanning the gap. This CDR3 is 14 amino acids long. CDR3 protein: CASSLMPGAAEAFF. CDR3 nucleotides: TGTGCCAGCAGCTTAATGCCAGGGGCCGCTGAAGCTTTCTTT. Combining the CDR3 with reference TRBV7-3 and TRBJ1-1 gives the whole variable domain GAGVSQTPSNKVTEKGKYVELRCDPISGHTALYWYRQSLGQGPEFLIYFQGTGAADDSGLPNDRFFAVRPEGSVSTLKIQRTERGDSAVYLCASSLMPGAAEAFFGQGTRLTVV.

The rearrangement uses TRBV9 and TRBJ2-1, with 13 bases aligning to TRBD2. J was trimmed by 3 bases and V by 3 bases; bases with no gene match: 3. Germline values: CDR1 SGDLS, CDR2 YYNGEE. The CDR3 has 16 amino acids. CDR3 amino acids: CASSEGLAGYYNEQFF. The CDR3 DNA is TGTGCCAGCAGCGAGGGACTAGCGGGGTACTACAATGAGCAGTTCTTC.

As concerns this clone: At one end, the junction sequence differs from germline, possibly due to a read error. The chain couples TRBV7-7 to TRBJ2-5, with TRBD1 matching over 9 bases. This CDR3 contains 14 residues. In germline, CDR1 is SSHAT, CDR2 FNYEAQ (reference sequence). CDR3 sequence (DNA): TGTGCTAGCAGCTTTGGGACAGGGCGGGAGACCCAGTACTTC. As protein: CASSFGTGRETQYF.

This rearrangement joins TRBV7-9 to TRBJ2-3; 9 nucleotides align to TRBD2. Germline V gene data show CDR1 as SEHNR and CDR2 as FQNEAQ (reference sequence). The ends lost 1 base at V and 0 bases at J; junction bases unmatched: 2. This CDR3 spans 16 amino acids. The CDR3 DNA reads TGTGCCAGCAGCTTAGGGAGCGGGGGGAGCACAGATACGCAGTATTTT. Residues: CASSLGSGGSTDTQYF.

The chain joins TRBV6-5 to TRBJ2-1; D might be TRBD1 (6 bases). Germline V gene data show CDR1 as MNHEY and CDR2 as SVGAGI. The CDR3 spans 14 residues. Deletions cut 0 bases from V and 8 bases from J, with 11 bases between. The DNA for the CDR3 is TGTGCCAGCAGTTACTCGTGGGGGCCGGATGAGCAGTTCTTC. As protein: CASSYSWGPDEQFF.

This clone occurred once. This chain joins TRBV11-2 and TRBJ1-2, with TRBD1 matching over 10 bases. This CDR3 spans 16 amino acids. Germline V gene sequence: CDR1 SGHAT, CDR2 FQNNGV. V was clipped by 5 bases and J by 5 bases; unmatched bases: 11. The CDR3 coding sequence is TGTGCCAGCAGCCAAGCCCACCGGGACAGGGGTTATGGCTACACCTTC. It translates to CASSQAHRDRGYGYTF.

This clone came up a few times. The V gene is TRBV9, the J gene TRBJ2-1; D unresolved. The ends were cut back, 0 bases at V and 0 bases at J, with 7 bases in the middle. Germline values: CDR1 SGDLS, CDR2 YYNGEE. This CDR3 has 15 amino acids. The CDR3 reads CASSVDFLSYNEQFF. The CDR3 DNA reads as TGTGCCAGCAGCGTAGATTTCCTCTCCTACAATGAGCAGTTCTTC.

This clone was detected only once. This chain's CDR3 is CSVARSGGYTF. CDR3 coding DNA: TGCAGCGTTGCGAGAAGCGGGGGCTACACCTTC. The chain employs TRBV29-1 and TRBJ1-2; D gene ambiguous. Trimming shortened V by 4 bases and J by 8 bases, and 11 bases separated the two germline ends. The CDR3 has 11 amino acids. Germline V lookup: CDR1 SQVTM, CDR2 ANQGSEA.

The rearrangement joins TRBV19 to TRBJ1-3, with D uncertain. The germline V gene encodes CDR1 LNHDA and CDR2 SQIVND (reference sequence). Trimming took 5 bases from V and 0 from J, leaving 11 bases between them. The CDR3 consists of 15 residues. CDR3 amino acids: CASSVGRHSGNTIYF. The DNA for the CDR3 is TGTGCCAGTAGTGTGGGCAGACACTCTGGAAACACCATATATTTT.

The chain couples TRBV7-2 to TRBJ2-1; 12 bases agree with TRBD1. Germline V lookup: CDR1 SGHTA, CDR2 FQGNSA. The CDR3 loop spans 14 amino acids. Trimming took 3 bases from V and 8 from J; bases not matched to a gene: 2. CDR3 residues: CASSFGTGGYEQFF. CDR3 sequence (DNA): TGTGCCAGCAGCTTCGGGACAGGGGGCTATGAGCAGTTCTTC.

The chain carries TRBV7-9 and TRBJ2-2, with D possibly matching TRBD2 (5 bases). The V and J ends lost 7 bases and 4 bases respectively, with 19 bases between them. The CDR3 has 16 amino acids. CDR1 is SEHNR and CDR2 is FQNEAQ in the germline V gene (reference sequence). The CDR3 here is CASIPFTPAGTGELFF. The CDR3 DNA follows: TGTGCCAGCATCCCTTTCACTCCGGCGGGCACCGGGGAGCTGTTTTTT.

Only one count was recorded for this clone. The gene calls are TRBV7-9 and TRBJ2-5; D possibly corresponds to TRBD2 (6 bases). Germline values: CDR1 SEHNR, CDR2 FQNEAQ (reference sequence). Trimming cost V 1 base and J 5 bases, with 8 bases left between them. This CDR3 contains 13 residues. The CDR3: CASSLGAGETQYF. The CDR3 DNA is TGTGCCAGCAGCTTAGGGGCGGGGGAGACCCAGTACTTC.

The rearrangement links TRBV7-9 to TRBJ1-2; D remains unclear. The V gene's germline CDR1 is SEHNR and CDR2 FQNEAQ (reference sequence). The length of the CDR3 is 16 residues. Deletions cut 2 bases from V and 8 bases from J, with 21 bases between. The CDR3 DNA reads as TGTGCCAGCAGCTTAATGCCCGGACTGGGGATAGGGGGCTACACCTTC. Encoded protein: CASSLMPGLGIGGYTF.

V is TRBV2 and J is TRBJ1-2, with D hard to call. Germline lookup yields CDR1 SNHLY and CDR2 FYNNEI. Trimming took 5 bases from V and 7 from J, leaving 8 bases between them. The CDR3 consists of 11 residues. The CDR3 sequence: CASSQVVGYTF. DNA for the CDR3: TGTGCCAGCAGTCAGGTAGTTGGCTACACCTTC. Variable domain in full (rest from reference TRBV2 and TRBJ1-2): EPEVTQTPSHQVTQMGQEVILRCVPISNHLYFYWYRQILGQKVEFLVSFYNNEISEKSEIFDDQFSVERPDGSNFTLKIRSTKLEDSAMYFCASSQVVGYTFGSGTRLTVV.

The chain has TRBV27 and TRBJ2-5, with D perhaps matching TRBD2 (5 bases). CDR1 and CDR2 from the germline V gene are MNHEY and SMNVEV (reference sequence). Trimming left V 3 bases short and J 4 bases short, with 15 bases between. The CDR3 covers 15 residues. The CDR3 nucleotides read TGTGCCAGCAGTTTGCGTGGTCCCGAGGGAGAGACCCAGTACTTC. This sequence encodes CASSLRGPEGETQYF.

The chain combines TRBV6-4 with TRBJ1-6; the D gene is possibly TRBD1 (5 bases). From germline, CDR1 is MRHNA and CDR2 SNTAGT. This CDR3 region has 13 residues. Trimming removed 6 bases from V and 5 bases from J, with 8 bases in between. In DNA form, the CDR3 reads TGTGCCAGCAGCAACAGGCATAATTCACCCCTCCACTTT. Its protein product is CASSNRHNSPLHF.

The gene calls are TRBV28 and TRBJ2-1; D is uncertain. CDR1 is MDHEN and CDR2 is SYDVKM in the germline V gene. The V gene lost 5 bases and the J gene lost 4 bases, with 12 bases spanning the gap. The CDR3 runs to 14 residues. CDR3 coding DNA: TGTGCCAGCAGTCTAGAACGCCATTACAATGAGCAGTTCTTC. This sequence encodes CASSLERHYNEQFF.

In nucleotides, the CDR3 is TGTGCCAGTAGTCCAGAAGCGGGGGGCTCCTACAATGAGCAGTTCTTC. Translating it yields CASSPEAGGSYNEQFF. The rearrangement links TRBV19 to TRBJ2-1; TRBD2 matches 9 bases. CDR1 is LNHDA and CDR2 is SQIVND in the germline V gene (reference sequence). The V segment lost 5 bases and the J segment 0 bases; nucleotides outside the gene matches: 5. This CDR3 is built from 16 residues.

The chain carries TRBV4-2 and TRBJ2-1; TRBD2 aligns across 7 bases. The trim removed 3 bases at V and 0 bases at J, leaving 5 bases unmatched. CDR3 length: 16 amino acids. CDR1 and CDR2 (germline): LGHNA, YNFKEQ. DNA of the CDR3: TGTGCCAGCAGCCACCCGACTAGCAGCTCCTACAATGAGCAGTTCTTC. Protein sequence: CASSHPTSSSYNEQFF.

The chain combines TRBV5-4 with TRBJ2-5, with 8 bases lining up with TRBD1. CDR3 length equals 14 residues. V shed 3 bases and J 1 base; nucleotides not matched to a gene: 2. Germline lookup yields CDR1 SGHNT and CDR2 YYREEE (reference sequence). This CDR3 reads CASSSTGGQETQYF. The CDR3 bases are TGTGCCAGCAGCTCAACAGGGGGCCAAGAGACCCAGTACTTC.

DNA of the CDR3: TGTGCCAGCAGCCCCCATAGCGGTTTGGACACTGAAGCTTTCTTT. Translated, it gives CASSPHSGLDTEAFF. The chain joins TRBV7-3 to TRBJ1-1; D gene unclear. The V and J ends lost 5 bases and 3 bases respectively, with 16 bases between them. CDR3 length: 15 amino acids. Germline V lookup: CDR1 SGHTA, CDR2 FQGTGA.